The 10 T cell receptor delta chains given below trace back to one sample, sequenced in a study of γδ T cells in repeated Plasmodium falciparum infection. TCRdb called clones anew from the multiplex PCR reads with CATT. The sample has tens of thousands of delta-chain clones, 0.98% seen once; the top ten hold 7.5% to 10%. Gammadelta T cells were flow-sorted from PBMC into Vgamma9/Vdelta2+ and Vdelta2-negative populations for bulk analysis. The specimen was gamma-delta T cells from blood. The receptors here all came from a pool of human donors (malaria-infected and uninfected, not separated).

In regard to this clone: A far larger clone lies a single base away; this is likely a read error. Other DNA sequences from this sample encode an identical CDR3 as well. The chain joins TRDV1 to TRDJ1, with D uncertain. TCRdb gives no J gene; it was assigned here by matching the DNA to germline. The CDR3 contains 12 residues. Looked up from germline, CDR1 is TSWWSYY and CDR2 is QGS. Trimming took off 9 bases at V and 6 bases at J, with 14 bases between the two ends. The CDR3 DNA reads TGTGCTCTCGGGAACGGGACGTATAAACTCATCTTT. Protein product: CALGNGTYKLIF.

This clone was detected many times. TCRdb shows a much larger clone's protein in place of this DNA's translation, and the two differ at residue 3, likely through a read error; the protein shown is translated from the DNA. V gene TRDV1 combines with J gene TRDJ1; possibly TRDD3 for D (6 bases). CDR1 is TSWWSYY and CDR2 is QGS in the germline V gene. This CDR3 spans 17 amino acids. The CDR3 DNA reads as TGTGCTCCTGGGGATCTCACAGGGGGCCCTGCACCCGATAAACTCATCTTT. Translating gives CAPGDLTGGPAPDKLIF.

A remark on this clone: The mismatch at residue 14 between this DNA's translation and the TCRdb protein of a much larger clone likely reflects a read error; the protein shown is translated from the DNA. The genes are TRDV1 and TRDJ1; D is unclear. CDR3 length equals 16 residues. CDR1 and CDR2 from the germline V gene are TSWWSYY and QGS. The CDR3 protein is CALGEPRWTNTDKPIF. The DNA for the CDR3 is TGTGCTCTTGGGGAACCGAGATGGACAAACACCGATAAACCCATCTTT.

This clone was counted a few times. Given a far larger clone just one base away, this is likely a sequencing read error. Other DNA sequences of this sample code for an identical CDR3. Here the CDR3 DNA reads TGTGCCTGTGATCAAATGAGTGCCTGGGACACCCGACAGATGTTTTTC. Translation: CACDQMSAWDTRQMFF. This rearrangement joins TRDV2 to TRDJ3; D unclear. The J gene was not available in TCRdb and was assigned here by matching the DNA to germline segments. Trimming cost V 4 bases and J 2 bases, with 11 bases left between them. The CDR3 is 16 amino acids. Germline-derived CDR1 and CDR2 are GEAIGNYY and EKD.

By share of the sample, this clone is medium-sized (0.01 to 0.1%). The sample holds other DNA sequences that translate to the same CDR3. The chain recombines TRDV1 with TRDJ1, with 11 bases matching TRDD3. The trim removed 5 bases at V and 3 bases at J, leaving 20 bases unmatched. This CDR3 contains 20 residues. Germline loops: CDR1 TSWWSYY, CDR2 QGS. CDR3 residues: CALGNRRILPLGDTADKLIF. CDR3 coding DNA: TGTGCTCTTGGGAATCGGCGGATCCTACCTTTGGGGGATACGGCCGATAAACTCATCTTT.

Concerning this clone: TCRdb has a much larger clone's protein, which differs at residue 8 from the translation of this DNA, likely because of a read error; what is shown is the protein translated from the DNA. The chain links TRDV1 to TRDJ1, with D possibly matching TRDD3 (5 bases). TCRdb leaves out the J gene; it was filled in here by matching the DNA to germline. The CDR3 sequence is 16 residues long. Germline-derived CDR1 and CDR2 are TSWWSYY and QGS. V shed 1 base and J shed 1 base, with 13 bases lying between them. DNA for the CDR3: TGTGCTCTTGGGGAACGGGGGGTACGGCCCACCGATAAACTCATCTTT. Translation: CALGERGVRPTDKLIF.

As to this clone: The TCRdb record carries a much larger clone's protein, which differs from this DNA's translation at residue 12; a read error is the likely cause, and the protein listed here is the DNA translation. The CDR3: CALGVNHRPWDARQMFF. CDR3 nucleotides: TGTGCTCTTGGGGTAAACCACAGGCCCTGGGACGCCCGACAGATGTTTTTC. This chain connects TRDV1 to TRDJ3, with D possibly being TRDD3 (5 bases). TCRdb records no J gene; here it was assigned by comparing the DNA to germline. Looked up from germline, CDR1 is TSWWSYY and CDR2 is QGS. CDR3 length: 17 residues.

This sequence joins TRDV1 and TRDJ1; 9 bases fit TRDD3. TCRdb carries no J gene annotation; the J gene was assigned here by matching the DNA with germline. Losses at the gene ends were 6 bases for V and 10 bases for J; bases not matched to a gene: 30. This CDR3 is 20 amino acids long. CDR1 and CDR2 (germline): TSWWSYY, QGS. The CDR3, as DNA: TGTGCTCTTGGTGGTCCCCAACCAGCCTTTACTGGGGGACCTAACCCGGGACTCATCTTT. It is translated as CALGGPQPAFTGGPNPGLIF.

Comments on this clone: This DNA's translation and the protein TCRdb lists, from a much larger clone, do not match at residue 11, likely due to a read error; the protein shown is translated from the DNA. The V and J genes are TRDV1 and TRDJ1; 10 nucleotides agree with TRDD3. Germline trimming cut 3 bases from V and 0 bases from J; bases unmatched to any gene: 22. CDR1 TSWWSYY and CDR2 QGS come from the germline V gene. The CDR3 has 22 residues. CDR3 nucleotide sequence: TGTGCTCTTGGGGAGAAAAACCCTAATTCCGCGTACTGGGGGATGTACACCGATAAACTCATCTTT. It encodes CALGEKNPNSAYWGMYTDKLIF.

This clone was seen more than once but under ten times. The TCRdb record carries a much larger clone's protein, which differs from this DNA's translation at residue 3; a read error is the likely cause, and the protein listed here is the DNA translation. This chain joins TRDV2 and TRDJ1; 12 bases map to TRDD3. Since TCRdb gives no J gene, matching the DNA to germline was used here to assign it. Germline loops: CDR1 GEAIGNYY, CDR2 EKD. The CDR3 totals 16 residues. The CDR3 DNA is TGTGCCAGTGATCGACTGGGGGATACTCGCACCGATAAACTCATCTTT. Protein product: CASDRLGDTRTDKLIF.